This record looks at one T cell receptor beta chain sequence and its context. Its antigen remains unknown. This sample was included in a study of cytomegalovirus exposure and HLA in healthy donors. Study outcomes and limitations: Rare TCR sequences dominated, though some public TCRs recurred in many donors. Being indistinguishable, some V segments were excluded, TRBV6-2 and TRBV6-3 among them.

PCR employed 60 Vbeta and 13 Jbeta primers. Using immunoSEQ multiplex PCR, the repertoire was profiled, and TCRdb retains in-frame clones only, with some absent. The sample shows some 100,000 clones, about 70% of them seen only once. Germline V lookup: CDR1 SGHAT, CDR2 FQNNGV. The V segment lost 5 bases and the J segment 4 bases; nucleotides outside the gene matches: 7. This CDR3 comprises 17 residues. The genes are TRBV11-2 and TRBJ2-6, with 11 nucleotides matching TRBD1. The TCR was taken from a woman aged 70 to 79 in good health and CMV-seropositive. The sequenced material came from PBMCs. In DNA, the CDR3 is TGTGCCAGCAGCATCGGGACAGGGGGTTCGGGGGCCAACGTCCTGACTTTC. This gives the protein CASSIGTGGSGANVLTF.